This TCR beta chain was observed in a study of T cells in localized non-small cell lung cancer. Regarding the study as a whole: Prolonged overall survival went with higher T cell density in the blood. Paired adjacent lung recovered a median roughly 54 of the top 100 tumor clones.

Germline V gene lookup returns CDR1 LNHDA and CDR2 SQIVND (reference sequence). The CDR3 spans 14 residues. Trimming cost V 6 bases and J 1 base, with 12 bases left between them. Note on this clone: The antigen is unknown.

Generated by immunoSEQ multiplex PCR, the TCRdb table keeps only in-frame clones and is missing some. The sample holds about 28,000 clones; about 90% are singletons and the top ten take roughly 4%. The source was peripheral blood mononuclear cells, collected before any cancer treatment. V gene TRBV19 combines with J gene TRBJ1-1; no definite D call. This sequence was found in a woman aged 40-69 years with stage III lung adenocarcinoma. Here the CDR3 DNA reads TGTGCCAGTAGCAAAGTCCGGGGGAACACTGAAGCTTTCTTT. Translation: CASSKVRGNTEAFF.